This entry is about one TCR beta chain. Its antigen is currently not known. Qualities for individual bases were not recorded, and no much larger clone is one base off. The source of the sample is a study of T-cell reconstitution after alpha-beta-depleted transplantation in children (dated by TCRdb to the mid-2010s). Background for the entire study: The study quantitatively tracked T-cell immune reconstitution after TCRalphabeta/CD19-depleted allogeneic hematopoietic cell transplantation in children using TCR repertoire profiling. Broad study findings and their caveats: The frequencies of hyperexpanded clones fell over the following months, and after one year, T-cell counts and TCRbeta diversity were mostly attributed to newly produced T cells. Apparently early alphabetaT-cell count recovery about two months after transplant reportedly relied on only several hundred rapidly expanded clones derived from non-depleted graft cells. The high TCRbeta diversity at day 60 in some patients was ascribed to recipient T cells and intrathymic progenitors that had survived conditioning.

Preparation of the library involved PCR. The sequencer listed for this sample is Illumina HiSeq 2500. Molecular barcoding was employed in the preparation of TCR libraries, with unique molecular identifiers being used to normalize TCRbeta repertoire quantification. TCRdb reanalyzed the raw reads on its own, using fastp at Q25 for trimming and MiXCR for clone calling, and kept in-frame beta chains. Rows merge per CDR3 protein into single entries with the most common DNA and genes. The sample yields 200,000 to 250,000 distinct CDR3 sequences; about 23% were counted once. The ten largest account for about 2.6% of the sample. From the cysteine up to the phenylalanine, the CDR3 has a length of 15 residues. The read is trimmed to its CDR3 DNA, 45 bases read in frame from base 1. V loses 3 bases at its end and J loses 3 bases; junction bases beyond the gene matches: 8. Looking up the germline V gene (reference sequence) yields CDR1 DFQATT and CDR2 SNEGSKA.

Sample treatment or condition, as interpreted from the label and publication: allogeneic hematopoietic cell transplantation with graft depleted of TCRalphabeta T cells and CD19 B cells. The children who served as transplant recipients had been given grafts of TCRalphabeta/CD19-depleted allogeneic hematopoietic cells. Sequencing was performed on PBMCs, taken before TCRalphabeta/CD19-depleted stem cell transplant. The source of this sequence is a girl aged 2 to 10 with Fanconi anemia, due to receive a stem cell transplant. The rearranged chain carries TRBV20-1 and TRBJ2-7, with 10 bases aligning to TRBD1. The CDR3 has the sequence CSARTGQGSNYEQYF. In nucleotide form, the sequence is TGCAGTGCTAGGACGGGACAGGGGAGTAACTACGAGCAGTACTTC.